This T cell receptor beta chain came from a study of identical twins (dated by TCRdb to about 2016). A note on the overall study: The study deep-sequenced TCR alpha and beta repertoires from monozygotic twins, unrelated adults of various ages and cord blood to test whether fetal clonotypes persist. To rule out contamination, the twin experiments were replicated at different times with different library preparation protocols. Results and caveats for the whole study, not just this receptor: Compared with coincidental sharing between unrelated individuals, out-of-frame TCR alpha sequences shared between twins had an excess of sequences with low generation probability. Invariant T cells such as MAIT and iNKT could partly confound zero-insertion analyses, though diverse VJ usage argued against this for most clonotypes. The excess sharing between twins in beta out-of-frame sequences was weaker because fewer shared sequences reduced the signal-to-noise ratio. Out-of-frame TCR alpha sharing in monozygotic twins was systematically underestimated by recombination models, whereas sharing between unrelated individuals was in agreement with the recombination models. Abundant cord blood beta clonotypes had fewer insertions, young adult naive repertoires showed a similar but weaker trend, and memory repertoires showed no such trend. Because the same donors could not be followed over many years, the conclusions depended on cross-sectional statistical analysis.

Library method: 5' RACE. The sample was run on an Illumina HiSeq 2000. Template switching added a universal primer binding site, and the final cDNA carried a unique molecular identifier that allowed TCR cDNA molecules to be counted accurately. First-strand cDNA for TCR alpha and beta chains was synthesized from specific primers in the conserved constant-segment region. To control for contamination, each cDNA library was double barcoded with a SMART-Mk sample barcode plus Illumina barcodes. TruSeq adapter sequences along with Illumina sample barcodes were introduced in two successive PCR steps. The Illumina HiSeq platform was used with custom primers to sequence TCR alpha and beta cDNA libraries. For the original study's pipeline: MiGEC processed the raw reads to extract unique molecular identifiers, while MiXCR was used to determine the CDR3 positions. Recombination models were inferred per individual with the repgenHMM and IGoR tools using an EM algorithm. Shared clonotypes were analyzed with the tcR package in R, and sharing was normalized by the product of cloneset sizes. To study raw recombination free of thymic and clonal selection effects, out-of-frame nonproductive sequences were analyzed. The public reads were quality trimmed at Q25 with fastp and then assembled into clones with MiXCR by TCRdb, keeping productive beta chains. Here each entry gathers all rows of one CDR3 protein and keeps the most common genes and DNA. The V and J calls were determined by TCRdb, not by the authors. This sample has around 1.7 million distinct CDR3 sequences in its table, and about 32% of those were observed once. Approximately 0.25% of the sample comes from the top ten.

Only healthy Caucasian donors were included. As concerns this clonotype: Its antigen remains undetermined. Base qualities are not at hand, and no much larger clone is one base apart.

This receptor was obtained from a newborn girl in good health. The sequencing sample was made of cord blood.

The nucleotides read TGTGCCAGCAGTACGGCGGGAGGGATAAACAATGAGCAGTACTTC. Translated, it reads CASSTAGGINNEQYF. The rearrangement joined TRBV7-2 to TRBJ2-1; 9 bases in the middle match TRBD2. The end of the DNA aligns better with TRBJ2-7, so the J call may be wrong. As encoded in the germline V gene, CDR1 is SGHTA while CDR2 is FQGNSA. There are 15 amino acids in the CDR3, from cysteine to phenylalanine inclusive. Of the read, only the CDR3 DNA is kept; its 45 bases are in frame from base 1.